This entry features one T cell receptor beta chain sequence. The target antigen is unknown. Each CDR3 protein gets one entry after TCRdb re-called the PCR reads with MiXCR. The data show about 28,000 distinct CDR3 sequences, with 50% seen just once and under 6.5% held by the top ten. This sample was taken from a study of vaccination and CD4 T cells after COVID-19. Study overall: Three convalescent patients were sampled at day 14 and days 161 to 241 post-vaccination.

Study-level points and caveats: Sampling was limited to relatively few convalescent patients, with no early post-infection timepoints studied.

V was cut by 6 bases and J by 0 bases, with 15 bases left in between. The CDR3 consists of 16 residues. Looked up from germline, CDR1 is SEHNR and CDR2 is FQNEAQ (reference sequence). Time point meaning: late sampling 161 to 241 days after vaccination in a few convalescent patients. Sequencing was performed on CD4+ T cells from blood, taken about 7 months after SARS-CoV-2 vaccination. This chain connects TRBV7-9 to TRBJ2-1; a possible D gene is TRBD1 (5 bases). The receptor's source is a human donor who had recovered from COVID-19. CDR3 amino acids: CASSKGGASSYNEQFF. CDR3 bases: TGTGCCAGCAGTAAAGGTGGGGCGAGCTCCTACAATGAGCAGTTCTTC.